This T cell receptor (beta chain) was found in a study of blood T cell repertoires in COVID-19. This CDR3 is 14 amino acids long. V was cut by 0 bases and J by 5 bases, with 9 bases left in between. Germline CDR1 reads SGHRS; CDR2 reads YFSETQ. This clone has only a few counts. The assay was immunoSEQ multiplex PCR, and TCRdb's table has in-frame clones only and misses some. The sample lists about 400,000 clones; roughly nine tenths were seen once. The TCR sequence derives from a woman between 18 and 29 years old with acute COVID-19. The source material was PBMCs or T cells enriched from blood (not recorded which). This chain connects TRBV5-1 to TRBJ1-5, with D unclear. The DNA of the CDR3 is TGCGCCAGCAGCTTGGCCCCAACGGATCAGCCCCAGCATTTT. This translates into CASSLAPTDQPQHF.